This T cell receptor beta chain was sequenced for a study of low-dose radiotherapy and immunotherapy resistance in tumors. In the study overall: Cohort 1 was given 0.5 Gy fractions every 2 weeks, 6.5 Gy in total. Intravenous cyclophosphamide at 200 mg/m2 preceded radiation and immunotherapy by one day, every two weeks. Study patients were administered oral aspirin at 300 mg daily for four cycles from cycle 1 day 1.

Both TCRalpha and TCRbeta chains were reverse transcribed with V-gene-specific primers. TCRs were amplified for roughly 20 PCR cycles with a constant-region primer and V-primer adapter. Isolated mRNA was amplified by in vitro transcription. TCRdb analysed the reads with MiXCR anew, one entry per CDR3 protein. The repertoire holds around 58,000 distinct CDR3 sequences, with about 23% as singletons. Documented time point: after trial treatment. Treatment here: LDRT plus nivolumab, ipilimumab, low-dose cyclophosphamide and aspirin (RACIN trial). This clonotype was found many times. The CDR3 is 14 residues long. Trimming at V came to 8 bases and at J to 6 bases, leaving 9 bases not matched to a gene. Germline CDR1 SNHLY, CDR2 FYNNEI.

This sequence joins TRBV2 and TRBJ2-1; 8 bases align to TRBD2. The origin of this receptor is a male donor with prostate cancer. Sequenced here: PBMCs, sampled after low-dose radiotherapy plus immunotherapy. CDR3 in DNA: TGTGCCAGCGGGGGCGGCGGGGGGATCAATGAGCAGTTCTTC. Translating it yields CASGGGGGINEQFF.